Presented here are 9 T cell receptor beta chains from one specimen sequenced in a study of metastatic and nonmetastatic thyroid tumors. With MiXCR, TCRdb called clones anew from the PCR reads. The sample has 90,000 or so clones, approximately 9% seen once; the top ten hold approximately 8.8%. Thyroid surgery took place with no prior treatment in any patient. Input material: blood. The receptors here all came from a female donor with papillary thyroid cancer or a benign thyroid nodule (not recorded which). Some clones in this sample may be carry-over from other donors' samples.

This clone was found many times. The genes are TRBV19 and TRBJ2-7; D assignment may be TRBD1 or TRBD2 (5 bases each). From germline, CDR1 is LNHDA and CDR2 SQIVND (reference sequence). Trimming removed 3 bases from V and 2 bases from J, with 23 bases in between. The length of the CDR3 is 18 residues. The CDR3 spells CASSMVKKGPIQTYEQYF. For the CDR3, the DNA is TGTGCCAGTAGTATGGTTAAAAAGGGACCGATCCAGACCTACGAGCAGTACTTC.

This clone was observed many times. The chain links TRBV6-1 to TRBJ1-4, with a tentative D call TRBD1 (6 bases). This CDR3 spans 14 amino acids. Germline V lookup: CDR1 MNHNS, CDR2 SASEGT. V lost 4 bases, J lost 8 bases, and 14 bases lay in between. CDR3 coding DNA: TGTGCCAGCAGTGGGGCGGGGGCGGGGGAAAAACTGTTTTTT. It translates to CASSGAGAGEKLFF.

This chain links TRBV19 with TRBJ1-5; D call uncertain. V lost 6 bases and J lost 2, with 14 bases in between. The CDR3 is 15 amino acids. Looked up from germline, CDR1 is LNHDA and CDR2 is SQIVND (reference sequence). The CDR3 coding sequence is TGTGCCAGTAGGGCCTCCCTCGGGGGCAATCAGCCCCAGCATTTT. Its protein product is CASRASLGGNQPQHF.

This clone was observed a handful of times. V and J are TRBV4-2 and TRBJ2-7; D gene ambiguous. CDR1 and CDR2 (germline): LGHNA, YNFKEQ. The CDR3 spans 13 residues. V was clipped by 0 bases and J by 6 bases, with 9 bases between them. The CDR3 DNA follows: TGTGCCAGCAGCCAAGATTGGAAGGGCGAGCAGTACTTC. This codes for CASSQDWKGEQYF.

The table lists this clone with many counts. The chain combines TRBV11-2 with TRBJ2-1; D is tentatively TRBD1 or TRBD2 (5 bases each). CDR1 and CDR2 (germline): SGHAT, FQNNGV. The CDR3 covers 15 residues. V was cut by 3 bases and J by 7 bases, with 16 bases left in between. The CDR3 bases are TGTGCCAGCAGCTTCCGACACTCCGGGGCTAATGAGCAGTTCTTC. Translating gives CASSFRHSGANEQFF.

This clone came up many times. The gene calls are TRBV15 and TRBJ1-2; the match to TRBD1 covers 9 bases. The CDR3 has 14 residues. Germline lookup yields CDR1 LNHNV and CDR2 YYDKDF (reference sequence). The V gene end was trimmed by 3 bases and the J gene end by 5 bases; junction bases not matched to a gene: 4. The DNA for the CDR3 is TGTGCCACCAGCAGGGGGGACAGGGAATATGGCTACACCTTC. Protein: CATSRGDREYGYTF.

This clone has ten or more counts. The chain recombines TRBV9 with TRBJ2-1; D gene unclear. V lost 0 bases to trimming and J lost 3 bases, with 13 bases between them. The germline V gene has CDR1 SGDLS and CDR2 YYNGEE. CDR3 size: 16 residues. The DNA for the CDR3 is TGTGCCAGCAGCGTAGGTGGGCGAGACAACTACAATGAGCAGTTCTTC. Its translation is CASSVGGRDNYNEQFF.

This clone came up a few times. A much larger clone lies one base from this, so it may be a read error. CDR3 region: CASSIQGRSYEQYF. The CDR3 coding sequence is TGTGCCAGTAGTATCCAGGGGAGATCCTACGAGCAGTACTTC. The chain employs TRBV19 and TRBJ2-7; possibly TRBD1 for D (6 bases). The CDR3 loop spans 14 amino acids. Trimming removed 3 bases at V and 1 base at J, with 10 bases between. Per the germline V gene, CDR1 is LNHDA and CDR2 is SQIVND (reference sequence).

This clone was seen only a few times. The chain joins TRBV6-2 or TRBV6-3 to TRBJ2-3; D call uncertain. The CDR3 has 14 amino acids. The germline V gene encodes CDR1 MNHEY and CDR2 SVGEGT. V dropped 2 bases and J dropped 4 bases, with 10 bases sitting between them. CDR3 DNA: TGTGCCAGCAGTTACCGGCTAGACGCAGATACGCAGTATTTT. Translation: CASSYRLDADTQYF.